Listed below are T cell receptor beta chains from one sample, sequenced in a study of T cells in tumors after PD-1 blockade. Profiled with immunoSEQ multiplex PCR; TCRdb holds only in-frame clones, not every one. Seen here are approximately 47,000 clones, more than 65% observed once, and the top ten hold about 9%. Sequencing was performed on PBMCs, taken before anti-PD-1 therapy. The receptors come from a human donor with advanced basal cell or squamous cell carcinoma (not recorded which). CDR3s include the opening cysteine and the closing phenylalanine or tryptophan. A D gene is named only where the DNA matches it firmly. Clone size, where shown, is once, few, many, or a class for clones that have expanded.

J gene	clone size	V gene	D gene	CDR3 protein	CDR3 DNA
TRBJ2-7	few	TRBV7-9	-	CASSLEGSGRPYEQYF	TGTGCCAGCAGCTTAGAAGGTAGCGGAAGACCCTACGAGCAGTACTTC
TRBJ1-2	-	TRBV6-1	-	CASSEGEGEAFYGYTF	TGTGCCAGCAGTGAAGGGGAGGGGGAGGCCTTCTATGGCTACACCTTC
TRBJ1-1	-	TRBV6-5	-	CASSSGTLNTEAFF	TGTGCCAGCAGCTCAGGGACCCTGAACACTGAAGCTTTCTTT
TRBJ2-5	once	TRBV18	-	CASSPPQSRETQYF	TGTGCCAGCTCACCACCTCAAAGTAGGGAGACCCAGTACTTC
TRBJ1-5	-	TRBV5-1	-	CASSLDGGEVQPQHF	TGCGCCAGCAGCTTGGATGGGGGGGAGGTTCAGCCCCAGCATTTT
TRBJ2-4	-	TRBV7-2	TRBD2	CASSLVSGIKNIQYF	TGTGCCAGCAGCTTAGTCAGCGGGATAAAAAACATTCAGTACTTC
TRBJ2-7	-	TRBV2	-	CASSEGYRAYEQYF	TGTGCCAGCAGTGAAGGGTACAGGGCCTACGAGCAGTACTTC
TRBJ2-3	few	TRBV12-3/TRBV12-4	-	CASSFSTDTQYF	TGTGCCAGCAGTTTCTCCACAGATACGCAGTATTTT
TRBJ1-1	few	TRBV7-9	-	CASSPPGRLGTEAFF	TGTGCCAGCAGCCCCCCGGGCAGACTTGGAACTGAAGCTTTCTTT
TRBJ2-2	-	TRBV4-2	TRBD1	CASSHGQGAGTGELFF	TGTGCCAGCAGCCACGGACAGGGGGCTGGCACCGGGGAGCTGTTTTTT
TRBJ2-3	-	TRBV24-1	TRBD2	CATSSLITSGTDTQYF	TGTGCCACCAGTTCCTTAATTACTAGCGGGACAGATACGCAGTATTTT
TRBJ2-2	-	TRBV9	-	CASSVEGGWGAGELFF	TGTGCCAGCAGCGTAGAAGGAGGGTGGGGGGCCGGGGAGCTGTTTTTT
TRBJ1-2	-	TRBV2	-	CASSDGDTLGYGYTF	TGTGCCAGCAGTGATGGGGACACCTTAGGGTATGGCTACACCTTC
TRBJ2-7	-	TRBV18	-	CASSLTGGSYEQYF	TGTGCCAGCTCACTAACGGGCGGAAGCTACGAGCAGTACTTC
TRBJ2-7	-	TRBV5-1	-	CASSLGPGGTYEQYF	TGCGCCAGCAGCTTGGGTCCCGGGGGAACCTACGAGCAGTACTTC
TRBJ1-5	-	TRBV19	-	CASSRGSILGNQPQHF	TGTGCCAGTAGTAGAGGGTCCATCCTGGGCAATCAGCCCCAGCATTTT
TRBJ2-7	-	TRBV11-3	-	CASSLGAGVSYEQYF	TGTGCCAGCAGCTTAGGGGCCGGGGTCTCCTACGAGCAGTACTTC
TRBJ2-3	-	TRBV14	-	CASSQDTTGTQYF	TGTGCCAGCAGCCAAGATACTACGGGCACGCAGTATTTT
TRBJ2-1	-	TRBV19	TRBD2	CASSIDTAGGINEQFF	TGTGCCAGTAGTATAGACACAGCGGGAGGGATAAATGAGCAGTTCTTC
TRBJ1-1	many	TRBV7-2	-	CASSLRVTTTEAFF	TGTGCCAGCAGCTTACGGGTCACCACCACTGAAGCTTTCTTT
TRBJ2-6	many	TRBV2	-	CASMLRPGANVLTF	TGTGCCAGCATGTTGAGGCCTGGGGCCAACGTCCTGACTTTC
TRBJ2-2	-	TRBV13	TRBD2	CASSLGWGGILGSGSTGELFF	TGTGCCAGCAGCTTAGGATGGGGGGGAATCCTGGGGAGCGGAAGCACCGGGGAGCTGTTTTTT
TRBJ2-1	-	TRBV5-5	-	CASSPGVERVNEQFF	TGTGCCAGCAGCCCCGGGGTCGAGCGGGTCAATGAGCAGTTCTTC
TRBJ2-7	-	TRBV6-5	TRBD1	CASRVSGQGIYEQYF	TGTGCCAGCAGGGTTTCAGGACAGGGAATCTACGAGCAGTACTTC
TRBJ1-2	once	TRBV12-3/TRBV12-4	-	CASSLEGYGYTF	TGTGCCAGCAGCTTGGAAGGCTATGGCTACACCTTC
TRBJ2-5	-	TRBV19	TRBD1	CASSKDRVQTQYF	TGTGCCAGTAGTAAGGACAGGGTGCAGACCCAGTACTTC
TRBJ2-1	-	TRBV2	TRBD1	CASSRQGLNEQFF	TGTGCCAGCAGCCGACAGGGGTTGAATGAGCAGTTCTTC
TRBJ1-6	-	TRBV3-1/TRBV3-2	TRBD1	CASRTGQADSPLHF	TGTGCCAGCAGGACCGGACAGGCGGATTCACCCCTCCACTTT
TRBJ1-4	-	TRBV27	-	CASSNLGTNEKLFF	TGTGCCAGCAGTAATTTAGGAACTAATGAAAAACTGTTTTTT
TRBJ2-5	-	TRBV6-2/TRBV6-3	TRBD1	CASSGWGQKVETQYF	TGTGCCAGCAGCGGTTGGGGACAGAAGGTTGAGACCCAGTACTTC
TRBJ2-1	-	TRBV6-6	-	CASTKVVGRHNEQFF	TGTGCCAGCACCAAGGTGGTGGGGAGGCACAATGAGCAGTTCTTC
TRBJ1-1	-	TRBV6-4	-	CASSKDQGAEAFF	TGTGCCAGCAGTAAGGACCAGGGCGCTGAAGCTTTCTTT
TRBJ2-5	-	TRBV3-1/TRBV3-2	-	CASSQSGTTLIGAQYF	TGTGCCAGCAGCCAATCCGGGACCACTCTTATAGGGGCCCAGTACTTC
TRBJ2-3	-	TRBV27	-	CASSLLGGGSTDTQYF	TGTGCCAGCAGTTTGCTGGGTGGGGGGAGCACAGATACGCAGTATTTT
TRBJ2-2	-	TRBV3-1/TRBV3-2	-	CASSRLGEGGELFF	TGTGCCAGCAGCCGACTCGGGGAAGGCGGGGAGCTGTTTTTT
TRBJ1-5	-	TRBV19	-	CASSIVSGDRPQHF	TGTGCCAGTAGTATAGTCAGTGGGGATAGGCCCCAGCATTTT
TRBJ2-5	-	TRBV6-1	-	CASSEVGRGAQETQYF	TGTGCCAGCAGTGAAGTCGGCAGGGGCGCGCAAGAGACCCAGTACTTC
TRBJ1-3	-	TRBV5-5	-	CASSFVDNSGNTIYF	TGTGCCAGCAGCTTTGTGGATAACTCTGGAAACACCATATATTTT
TRBJ1-6	-	TRBV5-6	-	CASGRNRGGGRGYNSPLHF	TGTGCCAGCGGCCGTAACCGCGGCGGGGGGAGAGGATATAATTCACCCCTCCACTTT
TRBJ1-3	-	TRBV3-1/TRBV3-2	-	CASSPSLGGITGNTIYF	TGTGCCAGCAGCCCCTCCCTGGGAGGGATAACTGGAAACACCATATATTTT
TRBJ2-7	once	TRBV29-1	-	CSVEGGRDYEQYF	TGCAGCGTTGAAGGTGGACGGGACTACGAGCAGTACTTC
TRBJ2-1	few	TRBV6-4	TRBD2	CASSEPSGLAGGYSYNEQFF	TGTGCCAGCAGTGAACCCTCCGGACTAGCGGGGGGTTACTCCTACAATGAGCAGTTCTTC
TRBJ2-4	-	TRBV6-5	-	CASRSEFKNIQYF	TGTGCCAGCAGATCGGAATTCAAAAACATTCAGTACTTC
TRBJ2-1	-	TRBV27	-	CASSTHNEQFF	TGTGCCAGCAGTACCCACAATGAGCAGTTCTTC
TRBJ2-1	once	TRBV19	-	CASSMIERVYNEQFF	TGTGCCAGTAGTATGATCGAGCGGGTTTACAATGAGCAGTTCTTC
TRBJ2-2	-	TRBV3-1/TRBV3-2	TRBD1	CASSRNGQGAVTGELFF	TGTGCCAGCAGCCGTAACGGACAGGGGGCTGTGACCGGGGAGCTGTTTTTT
TRBJ2-1	-	TRBV2	TRBD1	CASSVDRGSYNEQFF	TGTGCCAGCAGTGTGGACAGGGGGTCCTACAATGAGCAGTTCTTC
TRBJ1-5	few	TRBV4-1	-	CASSQGSQSWGQPQHF	TGCGCCAGCAGCCAGGGTTCGCAATCCTGGGGTCAGCCCCAGCATTTT
TRBJ2-1	-	TRBV18	-	CASSPRGIEGNEQFF	TGTGCCAGCTCACCCCGGGGGATTGAAGGCAATGAGCAGTTCTTC
TRBJ2-7	medium-sized	TRBV28	-	CASREGTSSYEQYF	TGTGCCAGCAGGGAAGGGACATCATCATACGAGCAGTACTTC
TRBJ2-1	-	TRBV2	-	CASSETVRSYNEQFF	TGTGCCAGCAGTGAAACCGTTAGGTCCTACAATGAGCAGTTCTTC
TRBJ2-1	few	TRBV5-1	-	CASSLGQYNEQFF	TGCGCCAGCAGCTTGGGACAGTACAATGAGCAGTTCTTC
TRBJ2-5	-	TRBV2	-	CASNYPGKGQETQYF	TGTGCCAGCAACTATCCGGGGAAGGGTCAAGAGACCCAGTACTTC
TRBJ2-4	-	TRBV13	TRBD2	CASSFFGLAAGAKNIQYF	TGTGCCAGCAGCTTTTTCGGACTAGCGGCTGGGGCCAAAAACATTCAGTACTTC
TRBJ2-2	-	TRBV27	-	CASSYRVGGTGELFF	TGTGCCAGCAGTTACCGGGTCGGGGGCACCGGGGAGCTGTTTTTT